The 15 T cell receptor beta chains below come from one sample, sequenced in a study of blood T cell repertoires in COVID-19. Clones were sequenced by immunoSEQ multiplex PCR, and TCRdb holds only the in-frame ones, with some missing. This sample has some 300,000 clones, with roughly 84% found just once. The specimen was PBMCs or T cells enriched from blood (not recorded which). The origin of the receptors is a woman aged 25-40 years who had recovered from COVID-19.

This chain links TRBV27 with TRBJ1-4, with 7 bases aligning to TRBD1. CDR1 MNHEY and CDR2 SMNVEV come from the germline V gene (reference sequence). With V trimmed by 4 bases and J by 8 bases, 7 bases remained unmatched. CDR3 length: 14 amino acids. The CDR3 DNA sequence: TGTGCCAGCAGTTGGCACAGGGGACCCGAAAAACTGTTTTTT. It yields the protein CASSWHRGPEKLFF.

The genes are TRBV19 and TRBJ1-6; 9 bases map to TRBD1. The V segment lost 6 bases and the J segment 7 bases; nucleotides outside the gene matches: 4. This CDR3 is built from 14 residues. Per germline, CDR1 LNHDA and CDR2 SQIVND (reference sequence). CDR3 in amino acids: CASRTQGANSPLHF. DNA of the CDR3: TGTGCCAGTAGGACACAGGGGGCAAATTCACCCCTCCACTTT.

The rearrangement links TRBV18 to TRBJ2-2; 8 bases are a match to TRBD2. Germline V CDR1 and CDR2: KGHSH, LQKENI. The CDR3 runs to 21 residues. J gave up 0 bases and V 1 base, and 16 bases lay outside the gene matches. The CDR3 protein is CASSPLSYKASGPPNTGELFF. In nucleotides, the CDR3 is TGTGCCAGCTCACCACTATCATATAAGGCTAGCGGGCCTCCGAACACCGGGGAGCTGTTTTTT.

The V and J genes are TRBV7-2 and TRBJ1-3; 9 bases match TRBD1. CDR1 is SGHTA, CDR2 FQGNSA, per germline. The CDR3 is made up of 15 amino acids. The junction had 3 bases not matched to a gene; V was cut back by 5 bases and J by 1 base. The CDR3 sequence is CASSPQGASGNTIYF. The DNA of the CDR3 is TGTGCCAGCAGCCCACAGGGGGCGTCTGGAAACACCATATATTTT.

This rearrangement joins TRBV5-1 to TRBJ1-6; 7 nucleotides align to TRBD1. The CDR3 covers 15 residues. The ends lost 7 bases at V and 7 bases at J; junction bases unmatched: 11. Germline V gives CDR1 SGHRS, CDR2 YFSETQ. The CDR3 coding sequence is TGCGCCAGCGCCGAGACCGGGACAGCCAATTCACCCCTCCACTTT. The encoded protein is CASAETGTANSPLHF.

The chain uses TRBV11-2 and TRBJ1-1, with 8 bases lining up with TRBD1. After removal of 3 bases from V and 4 bases from J, the junction contained 19 bases not matched to a gene. The length of the CDR3 is 19 residues. Germline V CDR1 and CDR2: SGHAT, FQNNGV. The CDR3 region has the DNA TGTGCCAGCAGCTTGGGTTCGAGTCAGGGGGCGGATTTGCCCACTGAAGCTTTCTTT. This sequence encodes CASSLGSSQGADLPTEAFF.

The chain recombines TRBV19 with TRBJ2-3, with TRBD1 as a possible D gene (6 bases). The germline CDR1 and CDR2 sequences are LNHDA and SQIVND (reference sequence). Deletions cut 8 bases from V and 0 bases from J, with 12 bases between. The CDR3 totals 14 residues. CDR3 region: CASGVTGSTDTQYF. DNA for the CDR3: TGTGCCAGTGGGGTGACAGGTAGCACAGATACGCAGTATTTT.

This clone has just one count. The rearrangement uses TRBV7-6 and TRBJ2-7; perhaps TRBD1 as D (6 bases). Trimming left V 5 bases short and J 0 bases short, with 11 bases between. Germline CDR1 SGHVS, CDR2 FNYEAQ. This CDR3 has 14 residues. The CDR3 spells CASSLLQGSYEQYF. In nucleotides, the CDR3 is TGTGCCAGCAGCCTACTACAGGGCTCCTACGAGCAGTACTTC.

The chain links TRBV4-3 to TRBJ1-2; D is undetermined. Germline V CDR1 and CDR2: LGHNA, YSLEER. This CDR3 has 14 amino acids. Trimming left V 0 bases short and J 3 bases short, with 8 bases between. CDR3 region: CASSQEGRDYGYTF. As DNA, the CDR3 is TGCGCCAGCAGCCAAGAAGGGCGGGACTATGGCTACACCTTC.

The rearrangement joins TRBV6-5 to TRBJ1-1; D is perhaps TRBD1 (6 bases). The V gene's germline CDR1 is MNHEY and CDR2 SVGAGI. CDR3 length equals 12 residues. V was clipped by 6 bases and J by 5 bases, with 10 bases between them. CDR3 nucleotides: TGTGCCAGCAGCACCCAGGGGACTGAAGCTTTCTTT. Amino acids: CASSTQGTEAFF.

This chain links TRBV7-2 with TRBJ2-1, with TRBD1 as a possible D gene (5 bases). This CDR3 contains 15 residues. Per germline, CDR1 SGHTA and CDR2 FQGNSA. Trimming took off 5 bases at V and 1 base at J, with 12 bases between the two ends. CDR3 sequence (DNA): TGTGCCAGCAGCCCACTTAGGGGTTCCTACAATGAGCAGTTCTTC. It encodes CASSPLRGSYNEQFF. The full variable domain, with the rest looked up from reference TRBV7-2 and TRBJ2-1, is GAGVSQSPSNKVTEKGKDVELRCDPISGHTALYWYRQSLGQGLEFLIYFQGNSAPDKSGLPSDRFSAERTGGSVSTLTIQRTQQEDSAVYLCASSPLRGSYNEQFFGPGTRLTVL.

The chain joins TRBV11-3 to TRBJ2-2; D may be TRBD1 (6 bases). The CDR3 totals 15 residues. The V gene lost 1 base and the J gene lost 4 bases, with 10 bases spanning the gap. Germline loops: CDR1 SGHNT, CDR2 YENEEA. In nucleotides, the CDR3 is TGTGCCAGCAGCTTAGTAGGACAGTCCACCGGGGAGCTGTTTTTT. This translates into CASSLVGQSTGELFF.

J is TRBJ1-2 and V is TRBV2, with D tentatively TRBD1 (5 bases). V lost 7 bases and J 8 bases, leaving 17 bases between the germline ends. This CDR3 is 13 amino acids long. Germline V gives CDR1 SNHLY, CDR2 FYNNEI. CDR3 sequence reads: CASKAGREHGYTF. CDR3 nucleotide sequence: TGTGCCAGCAAGGCAGGGAGGGAGCACGGCTACACCTTC.

The chain links TRBV19 to TRBJ1-4, with D perhaps matching TRBD1 (6 bases). This CDR3 region has 15 residues. V lost 4 bases, J lost 7 bases, and 16 bases lay in between. Germline V gene sequence: CDR1 LNHDA, CDR2 SQIVND (reference sequence). The CDR3 spells CASSTTQGYPEKLFF. The CDR3 coding sequence is TGTGCCAGTAGTACGACACAGGGTTATCCTGAAAAACTGTTTTTT.

The genes are TRBV28 and TRBJ2-7; TRBD2 might be the D (6 bases). CDR1 is MDHEN, CDR2 SYDVKM, per germline. This CDR3 spans 14 amino acids. The germline V and J ends were trimmed by 6 bases and 2 bases, with 14 bases remaining between them. The CDR3 here is CASRLGLLAYEQYF. CDR3 coding DNA: TGTGCCAGCAGATTGGGACTCCTTGCCTACGAGCAGTACTTC.